Many counts were recorded for the clone carrying this TCR beta chain. Its antigen is undetermined. CDR3 length: 16 amino acids. Per the germline V gene, CDR1 is SGHTA and CDR2 is FQGNSA. Between the trimmed V and J ends, which lost 1 base and 7 bases, there was a span of 16 bases. TCRdb itself ran the reads through MiXCR, one entry per CDR3 protein. The profile shows hundreds of thousands of distinct CDR3 sequences, more than 8% of them singletons. This entry belongs to a study of T cell repertoires in cytomegalovirus infection. Whole-study results and caveats: CMV-specific TCR beta clonotypes restricted by HLA-C were the ones dominating the ex vivo response.

Sequenced: PBMCs. The TCR originated in a human donor in good health (CMV status not recorded). Some clones in this sample may be carry-over from other donors' samples. The gene calls are TRBV7-2 and TRBJ2-2, with unresolved D. DNA of the CDR3: TGTGCCAGCAGCTTAGGATGGGGTCTAGACGGCGGGGAGCTGTTTTTT. Its translation: CASSLGWGLDGGELFF.